The present T cell receptor beta chain was sequenced within a study of response to subunit inactivated influenza vaccine. At least ten counts were recorded for this clonotype. Its specificity is not known. TCRdb re-analysed the RT-PCR reads in MiXCR, keeping a single row per CDR3 protein. Of 800,000 to 1,000,000 distinct CDR3 sequences in the sample, about 20% were seen once. This CDR3 region has 13 residues. Trimming stripped 2 bases from V and 3 bases from J, with 8 bases between. Germline V lookup: CDR1 SEHNR, CDR2 FQNEAQ (reference sequence). The study, taken as a whole, reports: Researchers suggested that each seasonal influenza vaccination recruits few new T cells.

Sequences were derived from PBMCs from blood, sampled 5 to 6 days after vaccination. This chain links TRBV7-9 with TRBJ2-7, with D unclear. The source is a man aged 50 to 59 who received an inactivated influenza vaccine. The CDR3 loop reads CASSLIENYEQYF. DNA of the CDR3: TGTGCCAGCAGCTTAATAGAAAACTACGAGCAGTACTTC.